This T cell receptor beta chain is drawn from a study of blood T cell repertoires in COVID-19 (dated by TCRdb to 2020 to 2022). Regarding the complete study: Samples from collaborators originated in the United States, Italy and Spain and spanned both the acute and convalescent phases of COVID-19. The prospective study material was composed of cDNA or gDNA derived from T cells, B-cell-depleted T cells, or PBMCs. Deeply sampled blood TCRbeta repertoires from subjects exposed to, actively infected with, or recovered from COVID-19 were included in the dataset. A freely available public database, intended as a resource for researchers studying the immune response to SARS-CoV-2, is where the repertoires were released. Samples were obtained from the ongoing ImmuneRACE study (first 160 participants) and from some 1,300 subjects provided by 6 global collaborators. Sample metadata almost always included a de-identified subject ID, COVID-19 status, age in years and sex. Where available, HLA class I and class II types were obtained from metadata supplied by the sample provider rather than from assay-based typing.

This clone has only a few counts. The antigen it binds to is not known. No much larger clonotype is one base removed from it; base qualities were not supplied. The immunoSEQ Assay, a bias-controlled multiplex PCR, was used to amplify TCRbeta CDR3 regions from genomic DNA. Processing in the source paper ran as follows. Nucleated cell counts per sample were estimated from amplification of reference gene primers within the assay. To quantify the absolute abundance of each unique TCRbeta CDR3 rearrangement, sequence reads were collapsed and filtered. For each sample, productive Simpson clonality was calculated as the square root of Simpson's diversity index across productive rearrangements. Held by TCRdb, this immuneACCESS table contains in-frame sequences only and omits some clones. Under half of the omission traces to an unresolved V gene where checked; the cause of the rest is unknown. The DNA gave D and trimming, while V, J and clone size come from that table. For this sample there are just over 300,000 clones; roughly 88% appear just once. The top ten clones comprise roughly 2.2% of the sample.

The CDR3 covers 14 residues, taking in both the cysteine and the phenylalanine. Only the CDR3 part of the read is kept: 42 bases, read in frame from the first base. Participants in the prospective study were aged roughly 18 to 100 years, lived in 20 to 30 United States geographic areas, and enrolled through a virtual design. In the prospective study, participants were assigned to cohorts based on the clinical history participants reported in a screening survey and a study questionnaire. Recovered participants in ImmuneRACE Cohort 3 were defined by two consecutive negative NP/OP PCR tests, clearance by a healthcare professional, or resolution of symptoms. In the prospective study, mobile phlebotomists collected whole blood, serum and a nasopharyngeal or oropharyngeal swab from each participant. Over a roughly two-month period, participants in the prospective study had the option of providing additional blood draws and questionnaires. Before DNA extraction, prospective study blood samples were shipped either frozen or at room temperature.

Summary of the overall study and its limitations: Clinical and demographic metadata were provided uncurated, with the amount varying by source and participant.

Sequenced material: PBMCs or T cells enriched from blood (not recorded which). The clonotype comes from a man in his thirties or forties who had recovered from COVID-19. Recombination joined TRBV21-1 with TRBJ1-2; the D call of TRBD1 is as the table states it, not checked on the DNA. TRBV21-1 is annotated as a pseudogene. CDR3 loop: CASSNRDINYGYTF. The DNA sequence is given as TGTGCCAGCAGCAATAGGGACATTAACTATGGCTACACCTTC.